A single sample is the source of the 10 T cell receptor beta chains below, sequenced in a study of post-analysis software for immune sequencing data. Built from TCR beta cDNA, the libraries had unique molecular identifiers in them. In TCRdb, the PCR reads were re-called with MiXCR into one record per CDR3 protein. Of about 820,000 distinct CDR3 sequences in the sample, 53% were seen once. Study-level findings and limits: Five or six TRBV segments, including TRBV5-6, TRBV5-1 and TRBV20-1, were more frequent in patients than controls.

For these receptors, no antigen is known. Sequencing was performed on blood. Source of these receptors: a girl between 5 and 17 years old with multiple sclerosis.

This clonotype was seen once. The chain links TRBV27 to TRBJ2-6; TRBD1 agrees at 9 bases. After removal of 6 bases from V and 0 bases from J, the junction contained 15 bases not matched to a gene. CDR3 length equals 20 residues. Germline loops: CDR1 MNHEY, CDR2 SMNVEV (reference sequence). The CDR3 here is CASSLIWRGQGTSGANVLTF. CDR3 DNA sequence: TGTGCCAGCAGCCTGATATGGAGGGGACAGGGAACCTCTGGGGCCAACGTCCTGACTTTC.

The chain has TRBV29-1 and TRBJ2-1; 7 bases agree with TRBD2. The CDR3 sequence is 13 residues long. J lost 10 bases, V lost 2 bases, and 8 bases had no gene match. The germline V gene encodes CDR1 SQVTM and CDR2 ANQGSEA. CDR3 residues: CSVESREREEQFF. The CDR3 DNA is TGCAGCGTTGAAAGTCGGGAGCGGGAAGAGCAGTTCTTC.

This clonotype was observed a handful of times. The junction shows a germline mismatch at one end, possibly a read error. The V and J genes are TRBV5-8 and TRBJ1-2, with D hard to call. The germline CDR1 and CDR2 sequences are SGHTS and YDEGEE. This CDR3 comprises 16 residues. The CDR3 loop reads CASSPPAAGPNHGYTF. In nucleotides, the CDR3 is TGTGCCAGCAGCCCCCCGGCAGCTGGCCCTAACCATGGCTACACCTTC. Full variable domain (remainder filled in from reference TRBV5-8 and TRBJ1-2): EAGVTQSPTHLIKTRGQQATLRCSPISGHTSVYWYQQALGLGLQFLLWYDEGEERNRGNFPPRFSGRQFPNYSSELNVNALELEDSALYLCASSPPAAGPNHGYTFGSGTRLTVV.

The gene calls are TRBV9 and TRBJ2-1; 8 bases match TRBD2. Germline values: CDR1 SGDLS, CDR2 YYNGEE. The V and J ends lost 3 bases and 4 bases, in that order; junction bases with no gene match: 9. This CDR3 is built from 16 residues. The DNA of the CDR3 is TGTGCCAGCAGCGCCGGGGGGGGCCTGGGGTACAATGAGCAGTTCTTC. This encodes CASSAGGGLGYNEQFF.

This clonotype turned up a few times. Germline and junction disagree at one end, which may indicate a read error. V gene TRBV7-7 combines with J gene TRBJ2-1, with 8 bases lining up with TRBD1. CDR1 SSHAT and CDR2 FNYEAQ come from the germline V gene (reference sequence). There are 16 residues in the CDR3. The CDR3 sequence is CASSLAAGGKYNEQFF. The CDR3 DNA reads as TGTGCTAGCAGCTTAGCGGCAGGGGGCAAATACAATGAGCAGTTCTTC.

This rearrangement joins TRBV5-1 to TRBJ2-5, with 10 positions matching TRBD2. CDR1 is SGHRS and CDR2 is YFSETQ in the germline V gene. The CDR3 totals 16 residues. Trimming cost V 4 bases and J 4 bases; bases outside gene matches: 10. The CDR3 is CASSVSGGAPGETQYF. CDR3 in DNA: TGCGCCAGCAGCGTAAGCGGGGGGGCCCCCGGAGAGACCCAGTACTTC.

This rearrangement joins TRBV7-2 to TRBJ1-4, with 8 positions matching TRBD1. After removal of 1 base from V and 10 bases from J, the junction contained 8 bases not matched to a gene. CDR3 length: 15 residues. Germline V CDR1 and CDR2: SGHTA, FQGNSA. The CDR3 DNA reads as TGTGCCAGCAGCTTAGTGGCAGGGGGCGAAGGAAAACTGTTTTTT. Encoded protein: CASSLVAGGEGKLFF.

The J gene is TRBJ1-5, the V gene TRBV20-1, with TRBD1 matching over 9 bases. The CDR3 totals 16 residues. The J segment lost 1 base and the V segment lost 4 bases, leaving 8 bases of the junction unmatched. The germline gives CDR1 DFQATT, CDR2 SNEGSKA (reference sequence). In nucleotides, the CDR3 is TGCAGTGCTATCACAGGGGGCGGGTTGAGCAATCAGCCCCAGCATTTT. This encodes CSAITGGGLSNQPQHF.

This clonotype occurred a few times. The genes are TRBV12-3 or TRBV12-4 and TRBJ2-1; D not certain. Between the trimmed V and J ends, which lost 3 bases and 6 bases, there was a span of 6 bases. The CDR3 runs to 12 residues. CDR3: CASSFFSNEQFF. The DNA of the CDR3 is TGTGCCAGCAGTTTTTTCAGCAATGAGCAGTTCTTC.

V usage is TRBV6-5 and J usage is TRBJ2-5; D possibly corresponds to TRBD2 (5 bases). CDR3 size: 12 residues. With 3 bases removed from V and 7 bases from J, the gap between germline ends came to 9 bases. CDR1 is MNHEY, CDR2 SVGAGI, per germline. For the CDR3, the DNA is TGTGCCAGCAGTTATTCTGGAGGGACCCAGTACTTC. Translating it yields CASSYSGGTQYF.